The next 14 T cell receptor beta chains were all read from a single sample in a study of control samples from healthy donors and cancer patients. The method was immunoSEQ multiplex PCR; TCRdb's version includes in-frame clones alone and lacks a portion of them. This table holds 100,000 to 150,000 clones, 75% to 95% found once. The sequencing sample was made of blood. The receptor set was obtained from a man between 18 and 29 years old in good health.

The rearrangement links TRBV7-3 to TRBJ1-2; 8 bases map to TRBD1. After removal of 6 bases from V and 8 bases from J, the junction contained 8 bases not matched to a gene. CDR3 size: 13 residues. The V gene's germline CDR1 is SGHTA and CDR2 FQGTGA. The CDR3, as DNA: TGTGCCAGCAGTCCGGACAGGGATTACGGCTACACCTTC. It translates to CASSPDRDYGYTF.

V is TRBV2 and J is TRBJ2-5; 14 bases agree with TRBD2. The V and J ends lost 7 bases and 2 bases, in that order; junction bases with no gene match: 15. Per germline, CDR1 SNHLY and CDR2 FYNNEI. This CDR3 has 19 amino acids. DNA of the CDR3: TGTGCCAGCAAACAGGGGCGGTGGACTAGCGGGGGGACACAAGAGACCCAGTACTTC. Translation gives CASKQGRWTSGGTQETQYF.

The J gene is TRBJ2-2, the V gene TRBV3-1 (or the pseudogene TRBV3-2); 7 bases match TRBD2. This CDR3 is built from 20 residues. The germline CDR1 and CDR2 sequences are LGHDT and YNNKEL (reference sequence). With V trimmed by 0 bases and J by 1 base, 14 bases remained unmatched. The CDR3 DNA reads TGTGCCAGCAGCCAAGAGGGGGACCTAGCGGCCTATGTGAACACCGGGGAGCTGTTTTTT. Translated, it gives CASSQEGDLAAYVNTGELFF.

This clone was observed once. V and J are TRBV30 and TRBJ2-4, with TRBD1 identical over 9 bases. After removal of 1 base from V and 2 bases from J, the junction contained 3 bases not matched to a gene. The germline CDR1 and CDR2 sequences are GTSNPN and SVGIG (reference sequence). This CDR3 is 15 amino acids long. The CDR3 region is CAWSGGQGPKNIQYF. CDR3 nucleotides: TGTGCCTGGAGTGGGGGACAGGGTCCCAAAAACATTCAGTACTTC. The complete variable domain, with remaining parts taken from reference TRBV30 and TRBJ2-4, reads SQTIHQWPATLVQPVGSPLSLECTVEGTSNPNLYWYRQAAGRGLQLLFYSVGIGQISSEVPQNLSASRPQDRQFILSSKKLLLSDSGFYLCAWSGGQGPKNIQYFGAGTRLSVL.

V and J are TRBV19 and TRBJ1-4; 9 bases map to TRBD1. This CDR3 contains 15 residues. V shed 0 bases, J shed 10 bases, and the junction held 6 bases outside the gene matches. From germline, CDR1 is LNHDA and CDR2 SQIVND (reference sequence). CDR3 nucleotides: TGTGCCAGTAGTATAGATCCCGGGACAGGGAGAAAACTGTTTTTT. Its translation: CASSIDPGTGRKLFF.

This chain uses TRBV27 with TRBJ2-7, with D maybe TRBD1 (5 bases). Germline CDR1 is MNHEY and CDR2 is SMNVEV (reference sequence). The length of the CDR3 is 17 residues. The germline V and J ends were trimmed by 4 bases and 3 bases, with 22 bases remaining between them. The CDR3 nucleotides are TGTGCCAGCAGTTCCAGCTCGGTTGCAGGGAAAATCTACGAGCAGTACTTC. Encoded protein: CASSSSSVAGKIYEQYF.

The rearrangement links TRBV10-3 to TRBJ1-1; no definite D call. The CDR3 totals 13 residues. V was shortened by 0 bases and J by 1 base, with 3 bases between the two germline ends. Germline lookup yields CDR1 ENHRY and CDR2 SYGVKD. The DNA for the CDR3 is TGTGCCATCAGTGAGTCTCGGAACACTGAAGCTTTCTTT. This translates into CAISESRNTEAFF.

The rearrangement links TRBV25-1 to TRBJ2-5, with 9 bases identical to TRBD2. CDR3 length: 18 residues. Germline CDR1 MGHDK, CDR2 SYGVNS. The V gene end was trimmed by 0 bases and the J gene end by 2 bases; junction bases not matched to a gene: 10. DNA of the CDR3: TGTGCCAGCAGTGAATACCCAGCGGGGGGCCAGGGGCAAGAGACCCAGTACTTC. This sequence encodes CASSEYPAGGQGQETQYF.

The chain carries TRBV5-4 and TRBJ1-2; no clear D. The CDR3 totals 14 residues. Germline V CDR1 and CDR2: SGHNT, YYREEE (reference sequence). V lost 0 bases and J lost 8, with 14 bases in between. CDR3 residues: CASSLVGQNLGYTF. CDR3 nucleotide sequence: TGTGCCAGCAGCTTGGTAGGGCAGAATCTGGGCTACACCTTC.

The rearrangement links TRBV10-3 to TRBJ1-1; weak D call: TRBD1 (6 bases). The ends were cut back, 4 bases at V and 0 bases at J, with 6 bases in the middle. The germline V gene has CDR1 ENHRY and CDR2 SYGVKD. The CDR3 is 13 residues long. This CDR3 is CAISGTVNTEAFF. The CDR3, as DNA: TGTGCCATCAGTGGGACAGTGAACACTGAAGCTTTCTTT.

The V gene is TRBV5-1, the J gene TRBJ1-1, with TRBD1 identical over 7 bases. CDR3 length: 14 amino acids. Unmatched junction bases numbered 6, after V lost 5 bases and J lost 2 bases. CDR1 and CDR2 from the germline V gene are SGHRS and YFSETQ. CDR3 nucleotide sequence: TGCGCCAGCAGGACGACAGGGACCAACACTGAAGCTTTCTTT. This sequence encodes CASRTTGTNTEAFF.

CDR3 residues: CATGLAGGVYNEQFF. The DNA for the CDR3 is TGTGCCACCGGACTAGCGGGAGGGGTCTACAATGAGCAGTTCTTC. The gene calls are TRBV24-1 and TRBJ2-1, with 15 bases fitting TRBD2. There are 15 residues in the CDR3. The V gene end was trimmed by 9 bases and the J gene end by 3 bases; junction bases not matched to a gene: 2. In germline, CDR1 is KGHDR, CDR2 SFDVKD.

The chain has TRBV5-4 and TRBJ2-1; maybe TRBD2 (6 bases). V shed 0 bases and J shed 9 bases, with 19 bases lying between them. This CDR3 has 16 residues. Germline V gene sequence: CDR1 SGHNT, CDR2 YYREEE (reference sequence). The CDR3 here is CASSLAPAGRSSEQFF. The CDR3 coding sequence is TGTGCCAGCAGCTTGGCTCCCGCGGGACGTTCCAGTGAGCAGTTCTTC.

The CDR3, as DNA: TGTGCCAGCACTCAACTATACAGGAACACTGAAGCTTTCTTT. Its translation is CASTQLYRNTEAFF. The rearrangement links TRBV3-1 (or the pseudogene TRBV3-2) to TRBJ1-1; D remains ambiguous. CDR3 size: 14 residues. Trimming removed 7 bases at V and 1 base at J, with 13 bases between. In germline, CDR1 is LGHDT, CDR2 YNNKEL (reference sequence).